Shown below are 21 T cell receptor beta chains from a single sample sequenced in a study of tumor-infiltrating lymphocytes in primary liver carcinoma. Co-extracting RNA and DNA was done with about 17-31 mg of unsorted bulk tissue as input. Production of TCR beta cDNA used approximately 480 ng total RNA together with a constant-region primer. The TCR beta library was amplified through three nested multiplex PCR rounds in a modified ARM-PCR procedure. TRBV1-TRBV30 forward primers paired with a C-beta reverse primer drove the first two PCR rounds, about 11 cycles each. One entry per CDR3 protein results from TCRdb running MiXCR on the multiplex PCR reads. The sample lists some 110,000 distinct CDR3 sequences, 60% to 80% seen once, with 7% to 10% in the top ten. Sequencing used liver tumor tissue from sampling region 3. Subset: tumor region T3, left-lateral pole. These receptors were collected from a woman aged 55-69 years with primary liver carcinoma and hepatitis B virus infection.

Remarks on this clonotype: A clone one base away is much larger, so this may be a read error. V and J are TRBV5-7 and TRBJ1-5; D possibly corresponds to TRBD1 (5 bases). TRBV5-7 belongs to the ORF category, with a function that is uncertain. The length of the CDR3 is 12 residues. V lost 2 bases and J lost 8, with 8 bases in between. The CDR3: CASSFDSKPQHF. The CDR3 nucleotides read TGTGCCAGCAGCTTTGACAGTAAGCCCCAGCATTTT.

With regard to this clonotype: This may arise from a read error, as a much more abundant clone is one base away. The chain joins TRBV20-1 to TRBJ1-6, with TRBD1 as a possible D gene (5 bases). In germline, CDR1 is DFQATT, CDR2 SNEGSKA (reference sequence). CDR3 size: 11 residues. The CDR3, as DNA: TGCAGAGCCACCAGGGATTCACCCCTCCACTTT. It codes for CRATRDSPLHF.

For this clonotype: This may come from a read error, since a much larger clone is one base off. The rearrangement joins TRBV6-5 to TRBJ2-5; possible D gene TRBD2, 6 bases. V lost 0 bases and J 10 bases, leaving 18 bases between the germline ends. Per the germline V gene, CDR1 is MNHEY and CDR2 is SVGAGI. CDR3 length: 15 amino acids. The CDR3 is CASSYSHDLGEVQYF. The CDR3 region has the DNA TGTGCCAGCAGTTACTCTCATGACCTCGGGGAGGTCCAGTACTTC.

This clonotype was observed once. A much larger clone differs by one base, so this may be a read error. J is TRBJ1-1 and V is TRBV5-4, with D maybe TRBD1 (5 bases). The germline gives CDR1 SGHNT, CDR2 YYREEE (reference sequence). The CDR3 spans 16 residues. This chain's CDR3 is CASTPGLGVLDTETFF. The DNA of the CDR3 is TGTGCCAGCACCCCCGGTCTGGGGGTGCTGGACACTGAAACTTTCTTT.

Remarks on this clonotype: Compared with germline, one end of the junction differs, possibly owing to a read error. The chain joins TRBV11-2 to TRBJ2-7; D is possibly TRBD1 or TRBD2 (5 bases each). Looked up from germline, CDR1 is SGHAT and CDR2 is FQNNGV. The CDR3 length is 14 residues. The CDR3 sequence: CASGRGGPSYEQRF. The DNA of the CDR3 is TGTGCCAGCGGTCGGGGCGGGCCCTCCTATGAGCAGCGCTTC.

About this clonotype: The junction differs from germline at one of its ends, possibly a read error. This chain uses TRBV11-2 with TRBJ2-2; D might be TRBD2 (5 bases). The CDR3 extends over 15 amino acids. Germline CDR1 is SGHAT and CDR2 is FQNNGV. CDR3 region: CASSLTCGFTGELLF. The CDR3 coding sequence is TGTGCCAGCAGCTTGACTTGCGGGTTTACCGGGGAGCTGTTATTT.

Comments on this clonotype: At one end the junction does not follow the germline gene, possibly because of a read error. The chain is built from TRBV18 and TRBJ2-2; a weak D match, TRBD1 (6 bases). This CDR3 spans 16 amino acids. Germline CDR1 and CDR2: KGHSH and LQKENI. Here the CDR3 reads CASSPPAGANTGDLFF. The DNA of the CDR3 is TGTGCCAGCTCACCACCGGCAGGGGCGAACACTGGGGACCTGTTTTTT.

Comments on this clonotype: One end of the junction does not line up with germline, which may come from a read error. The chain carries TRBV28 and TRBJ2-7; 10 bases align to TRBD2. The CDR3 spans 18 residues. From germline, CDR1 is MDHEN and CDR2 SYDVKM. CDR3 amino acids: CASSFPTPGLAGAYELYF. Written as DNA, the CDR3 is TGTGCCAGCAGTTTCCCAACCCCCGGCCTAGCGGGAGCTTACGAGCTGTACTTC.

Comments on this clonotype: Because the CDR3 is missing its conserved closing phenylalanine or tryptophan, this is likely a read error. Because the CDR3's place on the DNA is in doubt, the DNA is left out and the CDR3 is given as listed by TCRdb. The rearrangement uses TRBV6-6 and TRBJ2-1; the table gives TRBD1 as D, unverified against the DNA. The CDR3 is made up of 15 amino acids, end residues included. The V gene's germline CDR1 is MNHNY and CDR2 SVGAGI (reference sequence). The CDR3 is CASRREQGLGNEQSY.

On this clonotype: One end of the junction is discordant with germline, which a read error may explain. The gene calls are TRBV5-6 and TRBJ2-7; 7 bases map to TRBD2. The length of the CDR3 is 15 residues. Germline V gives CDR1 SGHDT, CDR2 YYEEEE. DNA of the CDR3: TGTGTCAGCAGCTCCCGGATAGCGGGCTCCTACGAACAGTACTTC. Translating it yields CVSSSRIAGSYEQYF. Drawing the rest from reference TRBV5-6 and TRBJ2-7, the complete variable domain is DAGVTQSPTHLIKTRGQQVTLRCSPKSGHDTVSWYQQALGQGPQFIFQYYEEEERQRGNFPDRFSGHQFPNYSSELNVNALLLGDSALYLCVSSSRIAGSYEQYFGPGTRLTVT.

Notes on this clonotype: A read error may produce the germline difference seen at one junction end. The chain recombines TRBV7-9 with TRBJ2-1, with D possibly called TRBD1 or TRBD2 (5 bases each). From germline, CDR1 is SEHNR and CDR2 FQNEAQ (reference sequence). The CDR3 spans 14 residues. The CDR3 region is CASSLRGEYKEQFF. The CDR3 DNA reads as TGTGCCAGCAGCTTGAGGGGAGAGTACAAAGAGCAGTTCTTC.

On this clonotype: The junction and the germline gene differ at one end; a read error may be behind it. The chain is built from TRBV5-1 and TRBJ2-1; D is perhaps TRBD1 or TRBD2 (5 bases each). The CDR3 runs 15 residues. Germline lookup yields CDR1 SGHRS and CDR2 YFSETQ. CDR3 region: CASGLELGEWDEQFF. In DNA, the CDR3 is TGCGCCAGCGGCTTGGAATTGGGGGAGTGGGATGAGCAGTTCTTC.

The CDR3 DNA is TGTGCCAGCAGTTCACCGACTAGTGGAGACGATGAGCAGTTCTTC. This translates into CASSSPTSGDDEQFF. The chain couples TRBV12-3 or TRBV12-4 to TRBJ2-1; tentatively, D is TRBD2 (6 bases). The CDR3 length is 15 residues. V lost 4 bases to trimming and J lost 8 bases, with 18 bases between them.

The chain joins TRBV7-9 to TRBJ1-2, with 11 bases fitting TRBD1. J lost 3 bases, V lost 5 bases, and 5 bases had no gene match. This CDR3 has 15 amino acids. Germline-derived CDR1 and CDR2 are SEHNR and FQNEAQ (reference sequence). CDR3 DNA: TGTGCCAGCAGCCATGGGACAGGGGGATACTATGGCTACACCTTC. Translated: CASSHGTGGYYGYTF.

This clonotype showed up many times. The chain couples TRBV6-2 or TRBV6-3 to TRBJ2-3; 11 bases are a match to TRBD2. CDR1 MNHEY and CDR2 SVGEGT come from the germline V gene. The ends lost 7 bases at V and 6 bases at J; junction bases unmatched: 6. This CDR3 is 14 amino acids long. The CDR3 DNA reads TGTGCCAGCAAGGCTAGCGGGAGGTCTGATACGCAGTATTTT. Translation gives CASKASGRSDTQYF.

Comments on this clonotype: One end of the junction is discordant with germline, which a read error may explain. The rearrangement joins TRBV7-9 to TRBJ1-2; no firm D call. The CDR3 runs 13 residues. Germline values: CDR1 SEHNR, CDR2 FQNEAQ (reference sequence). CDR3 in amino acids: CASSSITNYGYTF. As DNA, the CDR3 is TGTGCCAGCAGCTCCATAACTAACTATGGCTACACTTTC.

This clonotype was seen a few times. A read error may be the cause here, since a much bigger clone is one base away. The chain employs TRBV28 and TRBJ2-7; perhaps TRBD1 as D (6 bases). This CDR3 is built from 13 residues. CDR1 is MDHEN and CDR2 is SYDVKM in the germline V gene. Deletions cut 5 bases from V and 0 bases from J, with 8 bases between. CDR3 bases: TGTGCCAGCAGTCGGGACAACTCCTACGAGCAGTACTTC. Translation: CASSRDNSYEQYF.

On this clonotype: A much larger clone differs by one base, so this may be a read error. This rearrangement joins TRBV7-8 to TRBJ2-5, with 9 bases lining up with TRBD2. Germline V gene data show CDR1 as SGHVS and CDR2 as FQNEAQ. Losses at the gene ends were 5 bases for V and 3 bases for J; bases not matched to a gene: 7. The CDR3 covers 15 residues. CDR3 bases: TGTGCCAGCAGCAGACTAGCGGTGAGGGAAGAGACCCAGTACTTC. Amino acid sequence: CASSRLAVREETQYF. The full variable domain, its missing parts supplied by reference TRBV7-8 and TRBJ2-5, is GAGVSQSPRYKVAKRGQDVALRCDPISGHVSLFWYQQALGQGPEFLTYFQNEAQLDKSGLPSDRFFAERPEGSVSTLKIQRTQQEDSAVYLCASSRLAVREETQYFGPGTRLLVL.

The V call is TRBV29-1, the J call TRBJ1-5; tentatively, D is TRBD1 (5 bases). Per the germline V gene, CDR1 is SQVTM and CDR2 is ANQGSEA. This CDR3 region has 13 residues. V lost 6 bases, J lost 6 bases, and 15 bases lay in between. The CDR3 DNA reads as TGCAGCGTAATACCAGGGCGCAGTCAGCCCCAGCATTTT. Protein product: CSVIPGRSQPQHF.

There are many counts of this clonotype. The rearrangement joins TRBV4-1 to TRBJ1-5, with D uncertain. The germline V gene encodes CDR1 MGHRA and CDR2 YSYEKL. V gave up 8 bases and J gave up 0 bases, with 26 bases separating them. The CDR3 sequence is 19 residues long. The CDR3 nucleotides read TGCGCCAGCTGGGGAGAGTTAGTCGGGCAAAATTATAGCAATCAGCCCCAGCATTTT. This gives the protein CASWGELVGQNYSNQPQHF.

The table lists this clonotype with many counts. This rearrangement joins TRBV6-5 to TRBJ1-5; no definite D call. Germline V CDR1 and CDR2: MNHEY, SVGAGI. Trimming removed 5 bases from V and 0 bases from J, with 5 bases in between. CDR3 size: 13 residues. The CDR3 region has the DNA TGTGCCAGCAGTATTAGTAGCAATCAGCCCCAGCATTTT. Encoded protein: CASSISSNQPQHF.